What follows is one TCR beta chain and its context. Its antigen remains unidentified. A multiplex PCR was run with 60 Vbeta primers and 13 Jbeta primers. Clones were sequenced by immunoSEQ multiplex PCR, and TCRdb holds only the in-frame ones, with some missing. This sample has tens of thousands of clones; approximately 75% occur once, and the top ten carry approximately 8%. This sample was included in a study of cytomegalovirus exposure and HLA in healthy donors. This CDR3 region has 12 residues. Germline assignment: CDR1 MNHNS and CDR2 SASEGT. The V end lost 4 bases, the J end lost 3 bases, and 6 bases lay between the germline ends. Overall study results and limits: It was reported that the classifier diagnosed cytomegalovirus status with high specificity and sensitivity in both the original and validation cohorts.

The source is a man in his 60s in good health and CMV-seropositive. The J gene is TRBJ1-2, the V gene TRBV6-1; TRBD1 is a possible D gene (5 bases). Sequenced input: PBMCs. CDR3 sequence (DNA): TGTGCCAGCAGTGCAGGGTACTATGGCTACACCTTC. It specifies CASSAGYYGYTF.